Included here is one T cell receptor (beta chain) sequence, with context. Antigen: not known. The data stem from a study of T-cell memory formation after mild COVID-19. Overall study findings and caveats: Detection of some responders pre-infection suggested pre-existing cross-reactive memory T cells participated.

Germline CDR1 and CDR2: MGHDK and SYGVNS. The CDR3 has 17 residues. V was clipped by 1 base and J by 4 bases, with 18 bases between them. In TCRdb, the 5' RACE reads were re-called with MiXCR into one record per CDR3 protein. The data show 500,000 to 600,000 distinct CDR3 sequences, roughly 18% seen once. The source is an adult woman who had mild COVID-19 (a few samples of this study predate the infection). Cell type and time point are not known. The chain links TRBV25-1 to TRBJ2-3; D may be TRBD1 or TRBD2 (5 bases each). The material sequenced was PBMCs or a T cell subset sorted from them (not recorded which). The CDR3 sequence is CASSESMSTGRADTQYF. In nucleotides, the CDR3 is TGTGCCAGCAGTGAATCGATGTCGACGGGGCGGGCAGATACGCAGTATTTT.